The present T cell receptor beta chain was sequenced within a study of T cell responses to AZD1222 COVID-19 vaccine (dated by TCRdb to the early 2020s). Looking at the study overall: AZD1222 recipients given second doses at about 4 weeks or at about 12 weeks were pooled, since spike-specific TCR depth and breadth were not found to differ between the two schedules. TCR sequencing was performed for some 250 trial participants, of whom about 210 were given two doses of AZD1222 and around 26 were given two doses of MenACWY control vaccine. Enrollment into the trials was organized by age into subgroups of 18-55, 56-69 and 70-plus years, and those subgroups contained 148, 28 and 57 TCR-sequenced participants, respectively.

Broad study findings and their caveats: In the small 56-69-year group, the increase in depth fell short of significance, most likely because of low power. Epitopes outside the regions mutated in the B.1.351 and B.1.1.7 variants were reportedly recognized by nearly half of the unique spike-specific TCRs. After two AZD1222 doses, spike-specific TCR breadth and depth were significantly higher than at day 0 and than in MenACWY recipients. Participants were mostly white British, with more females than males. The authors suggested clonal diversity may have been underestimated. Only six AZD1222 recipients were SARS-CoV-2 seropositive at baseline, limiting conclusions about previously exposed vaccinees. Because no samples from the day 14 peak response were available, repertoires could be characterized only after the peak T cell response. The vaccine-associated CD4 TCRs covered the entire spike protein, and the dominant responses fell in regions 160-218 and 743-854.

The CDR3 regions of human TCRbeta chains were analyzed by immunosequencing. For the original study's pipeline: Repertoire TCRs were checked for matches against a reference library of SARS-CoV-2-specific TCRs that had been generated using the MIRA antigen-specificity platform. Breadth was defined as the fraction of unique TCRs that were SARS-CoV-2-associated, and depth was defined as the fraction of total T cells that were SARS-CoV-2-associated. Using the MIRA data, every spike-specific TCR was mapped to the spike region that the TCR reacted to and assigned to either a CD4 or a CD8 class. Log10-transformed breadth and depth values were compared by one-way ANOVA with Sidak's multiple comparisons tests. Sourced from immuneACCESS, this table was stored by TCRdb with only in-frame sequences that have V and J called. A share of the clones is absent; for the studies checked, an unresolved V gene accounts for under half, and the remainder has no known explanation. For V, J and clone size, that table is used; D and trimming come from the DNA. The sample contains 95,000 to 150,000 clones, about 90% of them found a single time. Around 1.5% of the sample comes from the top ten.

The junction shows trimming of 6 bases on V and 3 bases on J, plus 18 bases between the germline ends. Reading from cysteine to phenylalanine, the CDR3 counts 16 amino acids. The DNA shown is the 48-base CDR3, in frame from base 1. CDR1 and CDR2, looked up from the germline V gene, are KGHSH and LQKENI. The intended sense of this specimen's time point label: baseline before first vaccination. The vaccinee samples were drawn from two UK trials, COV001 and COV002, one of which was a single-blind randomized controlled phase 2/3 trial testing AZD1222 (ChAdOx1 nCoV-19) in healthy adults. Trial participant PBMC samples were collected at day 0 and day 28 after the second dose for TCRbeta chain sequencing. About this clone: The clone's antigen remains unknown. The sample holds no much larger clone one base away, and base qualities are not on file.

This receptor was identified in an adult in good health. The starting material was peripheral blood, obtained on day 0 of AZD1222 vaccination. The V and J genes are TRBV18 and TRBJ1-5; the D segment cannot be called with confidence. The CDR3 reads CASSPSKLNPNQPQHF. The base sequence is TGTGCCAGCTCTCCATCCAAGTTAAATCCCAATCAGCCCCAGCATTTT.